Presented here are 14 T cell receptor beta chains from one specimen sequenced in a study of tumor and adjacent non-tumor tissue in lung cancer. Three rounds of nested PCR, following a modified ARM-PCR protocol, produced the TCRbeta library. Using its own MiXCR run on the multiplex PCR reads, TCRdb lists one record per CDR3 protein. The data show approximately 68,000 distinct CDR3 sequences, around 73% seen once. No cell sorting was done before RNA was extracted from the tissue. Specimen: lung tumor tissue. The receptors derive from a man aged 55 to 70 with non-small cell lung cancer.

A single count supports this clonotype. The chain has TRBV12-3 or TRBV12-4 and TRBJ1-1; D is undetermined. Trimming shortened V by 8 bases and J by 11 bases, and 18 bases separated the two germline ends. The CDR3 length is 12 residues. CDR3 nucleotide sequence: TGTGCCAGCGGCCTTTCAGAGGGCGGTGCTTTCTTT. It encodes CASGLSEGGAFF.

Remarks on this clonotype: Its ends do not fully match the called genes, so a read error is possible. V gene TRBV6-1 combines with J gene TRBJ2-3; D is unresolved. This CDR3 is built from 12 residues. CDR1 is MNHNS, CDR2 SASEGT, per germline. CDR3 region: CGSRFGTDTQYF. CDR3 bases: TGTGGCAGCCGGTTTGGCACAGATACACAGTATTTT.

Only a few counts were recorded for this clonotype. Possible read error: a much larger clone is one base away. The J gene is TRBJ2-3, the V gene TRBV14; D is undetermined. In germline, CDR1 is SGHDN, CDR2 FVKESK. CDR3 length: 14 residues. The CDR3 DNA follows: TGTGCCGGCAGCCAAGAGTACCGTAAGGATACGCAGTATTTT. Translated: CAGSQEYRKDTQYF.

This clonotype was detected only a few times. One end of the junction is discordant with germline, which a read error may explain. The chain uses TRBV29-1 and TRBJ2-1; 11 bases map to TRBD2. The CDR3 totals 13 residues. Germline V gene sequence: CDR1 SQVTM, CDR2 ANQGSEA. The CDR3 reads CGVELAGVGEQFF. The CDR3 DNA follows: TGCGGCGTTGAACTAGCGGGAGTGGGTGAGCAGTTCTTC.

Points on this clonotype: A read error may produce the germline difference seen at one junction end. The chain combines TRBV20-1 with TRBJ2-7; 10 bases are shared with TRBD2. This CDR3 has 14 residues. The germline CDR1 and CDR2 sequences are DFQATT and SNEGSKA (reference sequence). CDR3 DNA: TGCAGTGCTGGATTAGCGGGAGGATACTACGAGCAATACTTC. It specifies CSAGLAGGYYEQYF.

To note about this clonotype: The junction does not match germline at one end; this may be a read error. The rearrangement links TRBV20-1 to TRBJ2-1, with D possibly matching TRBD2 (6 bases). The CDR3 extends over 15 amino acids. The germline CDR1 and CDR2 sequences are DFQATT and SNEGSKA (reference sequence). In DNA form, the CDR3 reads TGTAGTACTAGATTAGCCGGGGGAGTCTCAAAAGAGCAGTTCTTC. This sequence encodes CSTRLAGGVSKEQFF.

As regards this clonotype: A junction boundary mismatches the germline segment, possibly from a read error. The chain employs TRBV29-1 and TRBJ2-5; the D gene is possibly TRBD1 (5 bases). The germline V gene encodes CDR1 SQVTM and CDR2 ANQGSEA. The CDR3 spans 11 residues. The CDR3 spells CSGQGQATHYF. CDR3 DNA: TGCAGCGGTCAGGGCCAAGCGACCCACTACTTC.

As regards this clonotype: One junction end disagrees with the germline gene, perhaps due to a read error. The chain combines TRBV6-5 with TRBJ2-3; the D gene is possibly TRBD2 (6 bases). CDR1 is MNHEY, CDR2 SVGAGI, per germline. The CDR3 covers 15 residues. The CDR3 sequence: CASSRASARADMQYF. DNA of the CDR3: TGTGCCAGCAGTAGGGCTAGCGCGCGGGCAGATATGCAGTATTTT.

The chain employs TRBV29-1 and TRBJ2-2; 8 bases match TRBD2. The J segment lost 1 base and the V segment lost 4 bases, leaving 2 bases of the junction unmatched. Germline CDR1 and CDR2: SQVTM and ANQGSEA. This CDR3 comprises 14 residues. This CDR3 is CSVAGGVNTGELFF. DNA of the CDR3: TGCAGCGTTGCCGGGGGGGTGAACACCGGGGAGCTGTTTTTT.

This clonotype is deemed medium-sized. The rearrangement links TRBV20-1 to TRBJ1-4; D perhaps matches TRBD1 (5 bases). Germline lookup yields CDR1 DFQATT and CDR2 SNEGSKA (reference sequence). This CDR3 has 16 amino acids. Trimming cost V 6 bases and J 0 bases, with 17 bases left between them. CDR3 region: CSAQGAGSATNEKLFF. The CDR3 nucleotides are TGCAGTGCCCAGGGCGCAGGGAGTGCAACTAATGAAAAACTGTTTTTT.

Worth noting for this clonotype: Since no conserved phenylalanine or tryptophan closes the CDR3, a read error is the likely cause. The DNA is omitted, as the CDR3 cannot be located on it reliably, and the CDR3 follows TCRdb's listing. The rearrangement links TRBV20-1 to TRBJ1-1; the DNA was not used to check the table's D call, TRBD1. CDR1 DFQATT and CDR2 SNEGSKA come from the germline V gene (reference sequence). The CDR3 is 12 amino acids long, termini counted. The CDR3 protein is CSARVRAAEAVS.

Of note for this clonotype: Germline is not matched at one junction end, which may reflect a read error. The V call is TRBV7-9, the J call TRBJ2-2; TRBD1 matches 9 bases. CDR1 SEHNR and CDR2 FQNEAQ come from the germline V gene (reference sequence). The CDR3 sequence is 15 residues long. CDR3 sequence (DNA): TGTGCCAGCAGCTCGGCCGGGACAGGGACCGTGGAGCTGTTTTTT. It translates to CASSSAGTGTVELFF.

For this clonotype: At one end the junction does not follow the germline gene, possibly because of a read error. The chain uses TRBV29-1 and TRBJ2-1; 8 nucleotides line up with TRBD2. The germline V gene has CDR1 SQVTM and CDR2 ANQGSEA. CDR3 length equals 16 residues. The CDR3: CSVESMLAGDYNEQSF. The CDR3 bases are TGCAGTGTTGAGTCTATGCTAGCGGGCGATTACAATGAGCAGTCCTTC.

The chain joins TRBV11-2 to TRBJ1-1; D not certain. This CDR3 is 13 amino acids long. Germline V gene lookup returns CDR1 SGHAT and CDR2 FQNNGV. Trimming took 3 bases from V and 4 from J, leaving 9 bases between them. CDR3 nucleotide sequence: TGTGCCAGCAGCTTTAACGGAGGCACTGAAGCTTTCTTT. Translation: CASSFNGGTEAFF. Looking up the rest from reference TRBV11-2 and TRBJ1-1 gives the full variable domain: EAGVAQSPRYKIIEKRQSVAFWCNPISGHATLYWYQQILGQGPKLLIQFQNNGVVDDSQLPKDRFSAERLKGVDSTLKIQPAKLEDSAVYLCASSFNGGTEAFFGQGTRLTVV.